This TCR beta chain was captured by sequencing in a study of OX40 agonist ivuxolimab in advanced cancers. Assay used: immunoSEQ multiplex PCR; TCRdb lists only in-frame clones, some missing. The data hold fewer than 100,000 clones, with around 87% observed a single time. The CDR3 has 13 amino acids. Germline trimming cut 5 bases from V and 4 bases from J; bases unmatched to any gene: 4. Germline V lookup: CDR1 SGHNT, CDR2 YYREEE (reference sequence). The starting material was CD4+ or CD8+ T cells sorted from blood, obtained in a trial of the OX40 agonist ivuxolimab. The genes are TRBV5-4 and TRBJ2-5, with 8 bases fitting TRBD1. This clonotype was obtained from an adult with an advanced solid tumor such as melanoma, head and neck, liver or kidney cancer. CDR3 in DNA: TGTGCCAGCAGAATACAGGGGGGAGAGACCCAGTACTTC. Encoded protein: CASRIQGGETQYF.